This TCR beta chain was recorded in a study of beta chain features in type 1 diabetes. Overall study findings and caveats: All four CD4+ subsets from Type 1 diabetes patients carried moderately but significantly shorter TCRB CDR3s. TCRB rearrangement may or may not be influenced by HLA type; here this remained unresolved.

This clone was observed a few times. Its antigen is as yet unknown. The germline V gene has CDR1 MDHEN and CDR2 SYDVKM. V was clipped by 3 bases and J by 4 bases, with 9 bases between them. The CDR3 totals 13 residues. Isolated RNA was reverse transcribed in full, so expressed TCRB transcripts were sequenced. Profiled with immunoSEQ multiplex PCR; TCRdb holds only in-frame clones, not every one. The sample carries around 360,000 clones, around 12% recorded once. The V and J genes are TRBV28 and TRBJ1-2; D not certain. The sequence was collected from a woman in her late teens or twenties with type 1 diabetes. Sequencing input: naive CD4+ T cells from blood. The CDR3: CASSFSTSYGYTF. DNA for the CDR3: TGTGCCAGCAGTTTTAGCACCTCCTATGGCTACACCTTC.